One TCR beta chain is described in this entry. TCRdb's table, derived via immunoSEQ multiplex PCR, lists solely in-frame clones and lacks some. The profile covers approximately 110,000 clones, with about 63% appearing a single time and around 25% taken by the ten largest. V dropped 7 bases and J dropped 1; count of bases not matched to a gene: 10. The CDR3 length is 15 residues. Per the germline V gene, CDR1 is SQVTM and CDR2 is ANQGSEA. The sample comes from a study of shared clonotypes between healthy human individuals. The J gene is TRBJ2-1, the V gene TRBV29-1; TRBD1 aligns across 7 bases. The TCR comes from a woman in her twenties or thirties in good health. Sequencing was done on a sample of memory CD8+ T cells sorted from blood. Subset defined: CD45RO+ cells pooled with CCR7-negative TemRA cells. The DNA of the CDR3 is TGCAGCGGGACAGGCGGCATCTTTTCCTACAATGAGCAGTTCTTC. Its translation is CSGTGGIFSYNEQFF.